Listed below are T cell receptor beta chains from one sample, sequenced in a study of blood T cell repertoires in COVID-19. Libraries were prepared by immunoSEQ multiplex PCR; TCRdb keeps only in-frame clonotypes and omits some of them. The top ten hold approximately 9.8% of the sample, which has some 31,000 clones, about 91% seen once. The source material was peripheral blood. Every receptor here comes from a human donor with active COVID-19. The donor label of this sample is uncertain. Each CDR3 is given with its conserved first and last residue. A D gene is named only where the DNA matches it firmly. The size of a clone is reported for some rows only, either as once, few or many, or as a class for expanded clones.

CDR3aa: CASSQDVRQSTDTQYF; CDR3nt: TGTGCCAGCAGCCAAGACGTTAGACAGAGCACAGATACGCAGTATTTT; j_gene: TRBJ2-3; abundance: NA; d_gene: NA; v_gene: TRBV3-1/TRBV3-2
CDR3aa: CASSLLGGGPGNTIYF; CDR3nt: TGTGCCAGCAGTCTCCTGGGGGGGGGCCCTGGAAACACCATATATTTT; j_gene: TRBJ1-3; abundance: NA; d_gene: NA; v_gene: TRBV28
CDR3aa: CASSLRDRDIQYF; CDR3nt: TGTGCCAGCAGTTTAAGGGACAGGGACATTCAGTACTTC; j_gene: TRBJ2-4; abundance: once; d_gene: TRBD1; v_gene: TRBV28
CDR3aa: CATSDRQTYEQYF; CDR3nt: TGTGCCACCAGTGATCGACAAACCTACGAGCAGTACTTC; j_gene: TRBJ2-7; abundance: NA; d_gene: NA; v_gene: TRBV24-1
CDR3aa: CAIRTGTGGDEQFF; CDR3nt: TGTGCCATCAGGACCGGGACAGGGGGCGATGAGCAGTTCTTC; j_gene: TRBJ2-1; abundance: NA; d_gene: TRBD1; v_gene: TRBV10-3
CDR3aa: CASMGHAQYF; CDR3nt: TGTGCCAGCATGGGGCATGCGCAGTATTTT; j_gene: TRBJ2-3; abundance: NA; d_gene: NA; v_gene: TRBV2
CDR3aa: CASSPPSGAETQYF; CDR3nt: TGTGCCAGCTCACCACCGAGTGGGGCGGAGACCCAGTACTTC; j_gene: TRBJ2-5; abundance: NA; d_gene: NA; v_gene: TRBV18
CDR3aa: CASKGGVAGSPLHF; CDR3nt: TGTGCCAGCAAGGGTGGGGTAGCGGGGTCACCCCTCCACTTT; j_gene: TRBJ1-6; abundance: NA; d_gene: NA; v_gene: TRBV28
CDR3aa: CASSFQANTEAFF; CDR3nt: TGTGCCAGCAGTTTTCAGGCGAACACTGAAGCTTTCTTT; j_gene: TRBJ1-1; abundance: few; d_gene: NA; v_gene: TRBV12-3/TRBV12-4
CDR3aa: CAWSGTVNGYTF; CDR3nt: TGTGCCTGGAGTGGGACAGTAAATGGCTACACCTTC; j_gene: TRBJ1-2; abundance: NA; d_gene: NA; v_gene: TRBV30
CDR3aa: CASSVEAGGITDTQYF; CDR3nt: TGTGCCAGCAGTGTCGAGGCAGGGGGTATCACAGATACGCAGTATTTT; j_gene: TRBJ2-3; abundance: NA; d_gene: TRBD1; v_gene: TRBV6-2/TRBV6-3
CDR3aa: CASSELALITDTQYF; CDR3nt: TGCGCCAGCAGTGAGCTAGCCCTAATCACAGATACGCAGTATTTT; j_gene: TRBJ2-3; abundance: NA; d_gene: NA; v_gene: TRBV10-2
CDR3aa: CASSLVEYGELFF; CDR3nt: TGTGCCAGCAGCTTAGTTGAGTACGGGGAGCTGTTTTTT; j_gene: TRBJ2-2; abundance: NA; d_gene: NA; v_gene: TRBV7-9
CDR3aa: CASSYGTYNEQFF; CDR3nt: TGTGCCAGCAGCTACGGGACCTACAATGAGCAGTTCTTC; j_gene: TRBJ2-1; abundance: NA; d_gene: NA; v_gene: TRBV7-8
CDR3aa: CASSVLPPGGLNTDTQYF; CDR3nt: TGTGCCAGCAGCGTATTGCCCCCGGGGGGCCTGAACACAGATACGCAGTATTTT; j_gene: TRBJ2-3; abundance: NA; d_gene: NA; v_gene: TRBV9
CDR3aa: CASSPSRTSEADTQYF; CDR3nt: TGTGCCAGCAGCCCTTCCCGGACTAGCGAGGCGGATACGCAGTATTTT; j_gene: TRBJ2-3; abundance: NA; d_gene: TRBD2; v_gene: TRBV4-2
CDR3aa: CASSQDRVKGAYEQYF; CDR3nt: TGCGCCAGCAGCCAAGACAGGGTAAAGGGCGCCTACGAGCAGTACTTC; j_gene: TRBJ2-7; abundance: once; d_gene: NA; v_gene: TRBV4-3
CDR3aa: CASSLVANSYEQYF; CDR3nt: TGTGCCAGCAGCTTGGTAGCGAATAGTTACGAGCAGTACTTC; j_gene: TRBJ2-7; abundance: NA; d_gene: NA; v_gene: TRBV5-4
CDR3aa: CSVEDGGAQYF; CDR3nt: TGCAGCGTTGAAGATGGGGGGGCCCAGTACTTC; j_gene: TRBJ2-5; abundance: NA; d_gene: TRBD2; v_gene: TRBV29-1
CDR3aa: CASSYSAGSKQPQHF; CDR3nt: TGTGCCAGCAGTTACTCGGCGGGATCAAAGCAGCCCCAGCATTTT; j_gene: TRBJ1-5; abundance: NA; d_gene: NA; v_gene: TRBV6-5
CDR3aa: CASSSPPRALSYEQYF; CDR3nt: TGTGCCAGCAGCTCCCCTCCCAGGGCCCTCTCCTACGAGCAGTACTTC; j_gene: TRBJ2-7; abundance: NA; d_gene: NA; v_gene: TRBV5-6
CDR3aa: CATRWREYTGELFF; CDR3nt: TGTGCCACCCGGTGGCGGGAGTACACCGGGGAGCTGTTTTTT; j_gene: TRBJ2-2; abundance: NA; d_gene: TRBD2; v_gene: TRBV19
CDR3aa: CASSQGFDREDYGYTF; CDR3nt: TGTGCCAGCAGCCAAGGGTTTGACAGGGAAGACTATGGCTACACCTTC; j_gene: TRBJ1-2; abundance: NA; d_gene: TRBD1; v_gene: TRBV4-2
CDR3aa: CASSPGTGVDNSPLHF; CDR3nt: TGCGCCAGCAGCCCGGGCACAGGCGTCGATAATTCACCCCTCCACTTT; j_gene: TRBJ1-6; abundance: NA; d_gene: NA; v_gene: TRBV5-1
CDR3aa: CASSGRVSSYNEQFF; CDR3nt: TGTGCCAGCAGCGGCCGGGTTTCCTCCTACAATGAGCAGTTCTTC; j_gene: TRBJ2-1; abundance: NA; d_gene: NA; v_gene: TRBV11-3
CDR3aa: CASRRTGGRNQPQHF; CDR3nt: TGTGCCAGCAGGCGGACAGGGGGCCGCAATCAGCCCCAGCATTTT; j_gene: TRBJ1-5; abundance: NA; d_gene: TRBD1; v_gene: TRBV28
CDR3aa: CASSPTSGGTQYF; CDR3nt: TGTGCCAGCAGCCCCACTTCAGGGGGGACCCAGTACTTC; j_gene: TRBJ2-5; abundance: once; d_gene: TRBD1; v_gene: TRBV7-2
CDR3aa: CASSRGLTNTGELFF; CDR3nt: TGTGCCAGCAGCCGGGGACTAACTAACACCGGGGAGCTGTTTTTT; j_gene: TRBJ2-2; abundance: once; d_gene: TRBD2; v_gene: TRBV27
CDR3aa: CASSQDGTGSSGANVLTF; CDR3nt: TGCGCCAGCAGCCAAGATGGGACAGGGAGCTCTGGGGCCAACGTCCTGACTTTC; j_gene: TRBJ2-6; abundance: NA; d_gene: TRBD1; v_gene: TRBV4-3
CDR3aa: CASSSRQRSNYGYTF; CDR3nt: TGTGCCAGCAGCTCCCGACAGCGCTCTAACTATGGCTACACCTTC; j_gene: TRBJ1-2; abundance: NA; d_gene: NA; v_gene: TRBV7-2
CDR3aa: CASSLPGNTGELFF; CDR3nt: TGTGCCAGCAGCTTACCGGGGAACACCGGGGAGCTGTTTTTT; j_gene: TRBJ2-2; abundance: few; d_gene: NA; v_gene: TRBV7-9
CDR3aa: CASSLHGTSGRSDTQYF; CDR3nt: TGTGCCAGCAGCCTTCATGGGACTAGCGGGCGGTCAGACACGCAGTATTTT; j_gene: TRBJ2-3; abundance: NA; d_gene: TRBD2; v_gene: TRBV3-1/TRBV3-2
CDR3aa: CSAGTGGYTF; CDR3nt: TGCAGCGCAGGGACTGGTGGCTACACCTTC; j_gene: TRBJ1-2; abundance: NA; d_gene: NA; v_gene: TRBV29-1
CDR3aa: CASSLGRGSSYEQYF; CDR3nt: TGTGCCAGCAGCTTAGGTAGAGGGAGCTCCTACGAGCAGTACTTC; j_gene: TRBJ2-7; abundance: NA; d_gene: NA; v_gene: TRBV27
CDR3aa: CAISESAGVSTDTQYF; CDR3nt: TGTGCCATCAGTGAGTCGGCGGGGGTAAGCACAGATACGCAGTATTTT; j_gene: TRBJ2-3; abundance: NA; d_gene: TRBD2; v_gene: TRBV10-3
CDR3aa: CASSYSREVEQYF; CDR3nt: TGTGCCAGCAGTTACTCCCGAGAGGTGGAGCAGTACTTC; j_gene: TRBJ2-7; abundance: NA; d_gene: NA; v_gene: TRBV6-2/TRBV6-3
CDR3aa: CASSSNRGDYGYTF; CDR3nt: TGTGCCAGCAGTTCGAACAGGGGGGACTATGGCTACACCTTC; j_gene: TRBJ1-2; abundance: NA; d_gene: TRBD1; v_gene: TRBV27
CDR3aa: CASSQGTPSLNTDTQYF; CDR3nt: TGTGCCAGCAGCCAAGGTACGCCCTCTCTAAACACAGATACGCAGTATTTT; j_gene: TRBJ2-3; abundance: NA; d_gene: NA; v_gene: TRBV4-2
CDR3aa: CSGDRDGYTF; CDR3nt: TGCAGCGGGGACAGGGATGGCTACACCTTC; j_gene: TRBJ1-2; abundance: once; d_gene: TRBD1; v_gene: TRBV29-1
CDR3aa: CASSPWAGGTDTQYF; CDR3nt: TGTGCCAGCAGCCCCTGGGCGGGAGGCACAGATACGCAGTATTTT; j_gene: TRBJ2-3; abundance: NA; d_gene: TRBD2; v_gene: TRBV9
CDR3aa: CASSLDRFTEAFF; CDR3nt: TGTGCCAGCAGCTTAGACAGGTTCACTGAAGCTTTCTTT; j_gene: TRBJ1-1; abundance: NA; d_gene: NA; v_gene: TRBV7-8
CDR3aa: CSAVGRIAGGSDTQYF; CDR3nt: TGCAGCGCTGTGGGCAGAATAGCGGGAGGGTCAGATACGCAGTATTTT; j_gene: TRBJ2-3; abundance: NA; d_gene: TRBD2; v_gene: TRBV29-1
CDR3aa: CASSLGGKGYTF; CDR3nt: TGTGCCAGCAGTTTGGGGGGGAAGGGCTACACCTTC; j_gene: TRBJ1-2; abundance: NA; d_gene: NA; v_gene: TRBV27
CDR3aa: CASSEQSGRAAGEQYF; CDR3nt: TGTGCCAGCAGTGAACAGAGCGGGAGGGCCGCGGGGGAGCAGTACTTC; j_gene: TRBJ2-7; abundance: NA; d_gene: TRBD2; v_gene: TRBV25-1
CDR3aa: CASSPSRTGQGRGYTF; CDR3nt: TGTGCCAGCAGCCCCTCGAGGACCGGACAGGGGCGCGGCTACACCTTC; j_gene: TRBJ1-2; abundance: NA; d_gene: TRBD1; v_gene: TRBV4-2
CDR3aa: CASSSPTGGRGTQYF; CDR3nt: TGTGCCAGCAGTTCCCCGACAGGGGGCAGGGGTACGCAGTATTTT; j_gene: TRBJ2-3; abundance: NA; d_gene: TRBD1; v_gene: TRBV27
CDR3aa: CASFGGFLSGYTF; CDR3nt: TGCGCCAGCTTCGGGGGTTTCTTAAGCGGCTACACCTTC; j_gene: TRBJ1-2; abundance: NA; d_gene: NA; v_gene: TRBV5-1
CDR3aa: CASSPLGRSGANVLTF; CDR3nt: TGTGCCAGCAGCCCCCTTGGGCGCTCTGGGGCCAACGTCCTGACTTTC; j_gene: TRBJ2-6; abundance: NA; d_gene: NA; v_gene: TRBV11-1
CDR3aa: CASSQVRRGGDTGELFF; CDR3nt: TGTGCCAGCAGCCAAGTCCGCCGGGGGGGTGACACCGGGGAGCTGTTTTTT; j_gene: TRBJ2-2; abundance: NA; d_gene: TRBD2; v_gene: TRBV3-1/TRBV3-2